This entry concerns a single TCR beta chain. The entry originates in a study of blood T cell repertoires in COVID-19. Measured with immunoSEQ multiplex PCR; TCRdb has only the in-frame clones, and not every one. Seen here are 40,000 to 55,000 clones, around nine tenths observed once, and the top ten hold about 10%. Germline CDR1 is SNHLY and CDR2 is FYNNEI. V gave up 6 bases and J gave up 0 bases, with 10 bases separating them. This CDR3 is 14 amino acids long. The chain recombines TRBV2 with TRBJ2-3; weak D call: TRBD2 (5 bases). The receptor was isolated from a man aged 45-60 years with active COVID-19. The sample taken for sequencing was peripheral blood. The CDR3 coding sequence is TGTGCCAGCAGGGAGGTTCCTAGCACAGATACGCAGTATTTT. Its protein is CASREVPSTDTQYF.